A single sample is the source of the 20 T cell receptor beta chains below, sequenced in a study of cytomegalovirus exposure and HLA in healthy donors. The PCR used 60 Vbeta and 13 Jbeta primers. The repertoire was sequenced with immunoSEQ multiplex PCR; TCRdb's copy has only in-frame clones and lacks some. The data contain 150,000 to 200,000 clones, about 80% of them singletons. Sequencing was done on a sample of PBMCs. These receptor sequences come from a woman aged 35 to 49 in good health and CMV-seronegative.

A few counts support this clone. The chain joins TRBV14 to TRBJ2-3; TRBD2 aligns across 9 bases. CDR3 size: 17 residues. V lost 3 bases, J lost 4 bases, and 11 bases stayed unmatched. Germline CDR1 and CDR2: SGHDN and FVKESK. The CDR3 protein is CASSHSGTSPGADTQYF. As DNA, the CDR3 is TGTGCCAGCAGCCATTCCGGGACTAGCCCTGGGGCAGATACGCAGTATTTT.

This clone appeared once. The chain carries TRBV19 and TRBJ2-2; D gene uncertain. V was shortened by 6 bases and J by 4 bases, with 15 bases between the two germline ends. Per the germline V gene, CDR1 is LNHDA and CDR2 is SQIVND (reference sequence). The CDR3 has 15 amino acids. CDR3 sequence (DNA): TGTGCCAGTAGCCTCGACTTCCTTCGCACCGGGGAGCTGTTTTTT. It specifies CASSLDFLRTGELFF.

The rearrangement joins TRBV19 to TRBJ1-2; D is unclear. V was trimmed by 7 bases and J by 3 bases, leaving 15 bases between them. Germline V gene data show CDR1 as LNHDA and CDR2 as SQIVND (reference sequence). The CDR3 covers 14 residues. The CDR3 DNA is TGTGCCAGTAAAGAGCCTGGGAGAGACTATGGCTACACCTTC. Amino acids: CASKEPGRDYGYTF.

The chain links TRBV5-1 to TRBJ2-1; 7 bases agree with TRBD2. The germline V gene encodes CDR1 SGHRS and CDR2 YFSETQ. V shed 4 bases and J 5 bases; nucleotides not matched to a gene: 6. There are 14 residues in the CDR3. CDR3 amino acids: CASSASGTNNEQFF. For the CDR3, the DNA is TGCGCCAGCAGCGCAAGCGGGACCAACAATGAGCAGTTCTTC.

This clone turned up a few times. The chain couples TRBV9 to TRBJ1-1, with 7 positions matching TRBD1. The germline CDR1 and CDR2 sequences are SGDLS and YYNGEE. CDR3 length equals 17 residues. J lost 0 bases, V lost 2 bases, and 10 bases had no gene match. The CDR3 DNA reads as TGTGCCAGCAGCGTTAGCCCCGGACAGGTAATGAACACTGAAGCTTTCTTT. The encoded protein is CASSVSPGQVMNTEAFF. Combining the CDR3 with reference TRBV9 and TRBJ1-1 gives the whole variable domain DSGVTQTPKHLITATGQRVTLRCSPRSGDLSVYWYQQSLDQGLQFLIQYYNGEERAKGNILERFSAQQFPDLHSELNLSSLELGDSALYFCASSVSPGQVMNTEAFFGQGTRLTVV.

The rearrangement joins TRBV29-1 to TRBJ1-1; D is unresolved. The CDR3 is made up of 12 amino acids. V was shortened by 2 bases and J by 5 bases, with 9 bases between the two germline ends. CDR1 and CDR2 from the germline V gene are SQVTM and ANQGSEA. The CDR3 is CSVEYWQTEAFF. In DNA form, the CDR3 reads TGCAGCGTTGAATATTGGCAAACTGAAGCTTTCTTT.

V is TRBV13 and J is TRBJ2-1; 11 bases fit TRBD2. This CDR3 contains 15 residues. J gave up 14 bases and V 5 bases, and 14 bases lay outside the gene matches. The germline V gene has CDR1 PRHDT and CDR2 FYEKMQ (reference sequence). The CDR3 here is CASSAGTSGFREKFF. The CDR3 DNA reads as TGTGCCAGCAGCGCGGGGACTAGCGGCTTTCGGGAGAAGTTCTTC.

This clone came up a few times. The chain carries TRBV6-1 and TRBJ2-7, with D perhaps matching TRBD2 (6 bases). Trimming stripped 8 bases from V and 3 bases from J, with 20 bases between. There are 15 residues in the CDR3. Germline V CDR1 and CDR2: MNHNS, SASEGT. Here the CDR3 DNA reads TGTGCCAGCTCCCCACCCCCCGGGAGAGGCTACGAGCAGTACGTC. It translates to CASSPPPGRGYEQYV.

This chain connects TRBV5-1 to TRBJ2-5, with 9 bases identical to TRBD2. The CDR3 spans 14 residues. V was pared by 1 base and J by 6 bases, with 4 bases of the junction left unmatched. Germline CDR1 is SGHRS and CDR2 is YFSETQ. For the CDR3, the DNA is TGCGCCAGCAGCTTGTCGCGGGAGGGCCAGACCCAGTACTTC. Protein sequence: CASSLSREGQTQYF.

Here the CDR3 reads CASSHSFSGTSGNTIYF. CDR3 DNA: TGTGCCAGCAGCCACTCATTTTCGGGTACCTCTGGAAACACCATATATTTT. The chain couples TRBV11-1 to TRBJ1-3; D unclear. The CDR3 spans 17 residues. Trimming stripped 5 bases from V and 0 bases from J, with 17 bases between. CDR1 is SGHAT, CDR2 FQDESV, per germline (reference sequence).

The rearrangement links TRBV2 to TRBJ1-2; a weak D match, TRBD1 (6 bases). Germline values: CDR1 SNHLY, CDR2 FYNNEI. Trimming took 5 bases from V and 6 from J, leaving 13 bases between them. CDR3 length: 13 amino acids. The CDR3 region has the DNA TGTGCCAGCAGTACACAGGGATGGAATGGCTACACCTTC. Translated, it gives CASSTQGWNGYTF.

The chain combines TRBV19 with TRBJ2-3, with 12 bases aligning to TRBD2. Germline CDR1 is LNHDA and CDR2 is SQIVND (reference sequence). Trimming removed 0 bases from V and 5 bases from J; junction bases left unmatched: 3. The CDR3 totals 16 residues. The CDR3 region has the DNA TGTGCCAGTAGTATAGATCTGGGACTAGCGGGAGATACGCAGTATTTT. Its translation: CASSIDLGLAGDTQYF.

The chain combines TRBV10-3 with TRBJ2-3; 7 positions match TRBD1. There are 16 residues in the CDR3. The V segment lost 5 bases and the J segment 0 bases; nucleotides outside the gene matches: 8. Germline CDR1 reads ENHRY; CDR2 reads SYGVKD. The CDR3: CAISPGTVSSTDTQYF. Written as DNA, the CDR3 is TGTGCCATCAGTCCTGGGACAGTCTCTAGCACAGATACGCAGTATTTT.

The chain recombines TRBV7-2 with TRBJ2-3; 7 nucleotides match TRBD2. The J segment lost 4 bases and the V segment lost 1 base, leaving 5 bases of the junction unmatched. The CDR3 spans 15 residues. Germline lookup yields CDR1 SGHTA and CDR2 FQGNSA. The CDR3 coding sequence is TGTGCCAGCAGCTTAGAGAGCGGGGCCCCAGATACGCAGTATTTT. Translated, it gives CASSLESGAPDTQYF.

The J gene is TRBJ1-5, the V gene TRBV30; D is unclear. Trimming left V 8 bases short and J 2 bases short, with 13 bases between. CDR1 is GTSNPN and CDR2 is SVGIG in the germline V gene (reference sequence). The CDR3 contains 13 residues. DNA of the CDR3: TGTGCCGTCAATGGTCAGGGCAATCAGCCCCAGCATTTT. Encoded protein: CAVNGQGNQPQHF.

The V call is TRBV15, the J call TRBJ2-1; the D is unclear. There are 15 residues in the CDR3. In germline, CDR1 is LNHNV, CDR2 YYDKDF (reference sequence). Trimming shortened V by 0 bases and J by 0 bases, and 6 bases separated the two germline ends. The CDR3 spells CATSRDLGSYNEQFF. The DNA of the CDR3 is TGTGCCACCAGCAGAGATCTCGGCTCCTACAATGAGCAGTTCTTC.

This chain joins TRBV7-2 and TRBJ2-1; 8 nucleotides align to TRBD2. The CDR3 is 15 residues long. Trimming took 10 bases from V and 3 from J; bases not matched to a gene: 11. CDR1 and CDR2 (germline): SGHTA, FQGNSA. DNA for the CDR3: TGTGCCACCAAACCCGGGGGGGCAGACTACAATGAGCAGTTCTTC. Translation gives CATKPGGADYNEQFF. The complete variable domain, with remaining parts taken from reference TRBV7-2 and TRBJ2-1, reads GAGVSQSPSNKVTEKGKDVELRCDPISGHTALYWYRQSLGQGLEFLIYFQGNSAPDKSGLPSDRFSAERTGGSVSTLTIQRTQQEDSAVYLCATKPGGADYNEQFFGPGTRLTVL.

This clone was counted once. The chain recombines TRBV7-3 with TRBJ2-1; 16 bases align to TRBD2. Trimming at V came to 2 bases and at J to 5 bases, leaving 6 bases not matched to a gene. Per the germline V gene, CDR1 is SGHTA and CDR2 is FQGTGA. The CDR3 contains 18 residues. Here the CDR3 DNA reads TGTGCCAGCAGCTTAGGGACTAGCGGGAGGGGGTTCGACAATGAGCAGTTCTTC. It codes for CASSLGTSGRGFDNEQFF.

The CDR3 protein is CASSLLGTSGTDTQYF. In DNA form, the CDR3 reads TGCGCCAGCAGCTTGTTAGGGACTAGCGGCACAGATACGCAGTATTTT. This sequence joins TRBV5-1 and TRBJ2-3; 10 bases align to TRBD2. The CDR3 consists of 16 residues. Germline CDR1 SGHRS, CDR2 YFSETQ. Trimming cost V 1 base and J 1 base; bases outside gene matches: 3.

The chain combines TRBV30 with TRBJ2-5; D is perhaps TRBD2 (6 bases). V gave up 4 bases and J gave up 0 bases, with 9 bases separating them. The CDR3 loop spans 13 amino acids. CDR1 and CDR2 (germline): GTSNPN, SVGIG (reference sequence). For the CDR3, the DNA is TGTGCCTGGATTGGGGGGAACCAAGAGACCCAGTACTTC. Amino acids: CAWIGGNQETQYF.